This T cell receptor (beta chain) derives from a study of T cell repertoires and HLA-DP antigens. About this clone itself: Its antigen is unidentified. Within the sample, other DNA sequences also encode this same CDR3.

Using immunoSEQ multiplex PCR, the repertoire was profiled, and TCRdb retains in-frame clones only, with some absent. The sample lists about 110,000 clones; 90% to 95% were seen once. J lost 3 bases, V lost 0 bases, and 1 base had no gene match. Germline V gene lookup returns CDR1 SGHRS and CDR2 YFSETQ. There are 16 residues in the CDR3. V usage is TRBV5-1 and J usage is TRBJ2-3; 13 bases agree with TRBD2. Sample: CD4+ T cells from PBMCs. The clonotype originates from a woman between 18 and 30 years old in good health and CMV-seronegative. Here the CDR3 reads CASSLGLAGGTDTQYF. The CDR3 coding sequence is TGCGCCAGCAGCTTGGGACTAGCGGGGGGAACAGATACGCAGTATTTT.